The 26 T cell receptor beta chains below were found in one sample sequenced in a study of T cells in Graves' hyperthyroidism and ophthalmopathy (dated by TCRdb to between 2018 and 2020). Library preparation employed multiplex PCR. Instrument on record: Illumina HiSeq 2000. The TCR beta CDR3 regions were amplified from the RNA transcripts. For the first round of RT-PCR on the TCR CDR3, the HTBI primer set was used together with the Qiagen OneStep RT-PCR kit. TCRdb trimmed the raw reads at Q25, called clones with MiXCR and kept productive beta chains. Merged by CDR3 protein, the rows form single entries marked with the most common genes and DNA. This sample is represented by some 380,000 distinct CDR3 sequences; approximately 15% of them were singletons. The top ten constitute around 20% of the sample. Source material: blood. The receptors here all came from a man aged 25-45 years with Graves' hyperthyroidism that later progressed to Graves' ophthalmopathy.

This clonotype was seen repeatedly, ten times or more. The V call is TRBV12-3 or TRBV12-4, the J call TRBJ2-7; 8 bases fit TRBD1. Trimming removed 1 base from V and 4 bases from J; junction bases left unmatched: 6. CDR3 length: 15 residues. Here the CDR3 DNA reads TGTGCCAGCAGTTTAGGGGCAGGGGGCAAGTACGAGCAGTACTTC. Translated, it gives CASSLGAGGKYEQYF.

This clonotype has more than one count but fewer than ten. The chain is built from TRBV7-9 and TRBJ2-7; D may correspond to TRBD1 or TRBD2 (6 bases each). The ends were cut back, 5 bases at V and 4 bases at J, with 27 bases in the middle. This CDR3 comprises 18 residues. Germline assignment: CDR1 SEHNR and CDR2 FQNEAQ (reference sequence). CDR3 amino acids: CASSPRGQRPPGLYEQYF. The CDR3 coding sequence is TGTGCCAGCAGCCCCCGGGGGCAACGACCTCCTGGTCTATACGAGCAGTACTTC.

The rearrangement joins TRBV20-1 to TRBJ1-1; 7 positions match TRBD1. V was clipped by 0 bases and J by 3 bases; unmatched bases: 7. The CDR3 extends over 15 amino acids. Germline V gives CDR1 DFQATT, CDR2 SNEGSKA (reference sequence). The CDR3 sequence is CSAREAGRGYTEAFF. The DNA for the CDR3 is TGCAGTGCTAGAGAGGCCGGCAGGGGGTACACTGAAGCTTTCTTT.

The chain has TRBV9 and TRBJ2-7; a weak D match, TRBD1 (5 bases). The CDR3 length is 13 residues. V lost 6 bases and J 2 bases, leaving 12 bases between the germline ends. Germline CDR1 is SGDLS and CDR2 is YYNGEE. CDR3 in DNA: TGTGCCAGCAACCAGGGTCCCACCTACGAGCAGTACGTC. Encoded protein: CASNQGPTYEQYV.

This clonotype was observed at least ten times. This chain connects TRBV7-8 to TRBJ2-5; 8 nucleotides match TRBD2. Germline V gene sequence: CDR1 SGHVS, CDR2 FQNEAQ. Germline trimming cut 3 bases from V and 5 bases from J; bases unmatched to any gene: 8. The CDR3 is made up of 15 amino acids. CDR3 region: CASSLAGGAGETQYF. The DNA of the CDR3 is TGTGCCAGCAGCTTGGCCGGGGGGGCCGGGGAGACCCAGTACTTC. Combining the CDR3 with reference TRBV7-8 and TRBJ2-5 gives the whole variable domain GAGVSQSPRYKVAKRGQDVALRCDPISGHVSLFWYQQALGQGPEFLTYFQNEAQLDKSGLPSDRFFAERPEGSVSTLKIQRTQQEDSAVYLCASSLAGGAGETQYFGPGTRLLVL.

This clonotype was picked up many times. The rearrangement uses TRBV7-2 and TRBJ2-3, with TRBD2 matching 12 bases. The CDR3 spans 15 residues. CDR1 and CDR2 (germline): SGHTA, FQGNSA. With 2 bases clipped from V and 4 bases from J, the junction kept 1 base outside the gene matches. The CDR3 DNA reads TGTGCCAGCAGCTTACTAGCGGGGGGGGCAGATACGCAGTATTTT. Translating it yields CASSLLAGGADTQYF.

This clonotype was found many times. The rearrangement uses TRBV28 and TRBJ2-7; the D gene is possibly TRBD1 (6 bases). V was cut by 3 bases and J by 3 bases, with 15 bases left in between. Germline V gene data show CDR1 as MDHEN and CDR2 as SYDVKM. CDR3 length equals 15 residues. CDR3 bases: TGTGCCAGCAGTTTCCGGACAGTAGTTCGCTACGAGCAGTACTTC. It is translated as CASSFRTVVRYEQYF.

This clonotype has only a few counts. CDR3 sequence: CATSGTQTGANVLTF. The CDR3, as DNA: TGTGCCACCTCCGGGACACAGACTGGGGCCAACGTCCTGACTTTC. The rearrangement links TRBV24-1 to TRBJ2-6; D is perhaps TRBD1 (6 bases). The CDR3 is 15 residues long. Germline V gives CDR1 KGHDR, CDR2 SFDVKD. V was shortened by 9 bases and J by 2 bases, with 13 bases between the two germline ends.

This clonotype was found many times. The chain uses TRBV7-9 and TRBJ2-5; 7 bases agree with TRBD1. Germline V gene data show CDR1 as SEHNR and CDR2 as FQNEAQ (reference sequence). Trimming at V came to 5 bases and at J to 3 bases, leaving 12 bases not matched to a gene. The CDR3 runs to 16 residues. The DNA of the CDR3 is TGTGCCAGCAGCCCGAAGACAGGGAAACTCGAAGAGACCCAGTACTTC. Translated: CASSPKTGKLEETQYF.

This clonotype has ten or more counts. This chain links TRBV5-1 with TRBJ1-1; D is undetermined. V was trimmed by 7 bases and J by 4 bases, leaving 8 bases between them. Per germline, CDR1 SGHRS and CDR2 YFSETQ. This CDR3 contains 11 residues. CDR3 sequence: CASVRGTEAFF. The CDR3 nucleotides are TGCGCCAGCGTCCGCGGCACTGAAGCTTTCTTT.

The chain joins TRBV19 to TRBJ2-1; D possibly matches TRBD1 or TRBD2 (5 bases each). The V end was cut by 11 bases, the J end by 0 bases, with 14 bases between. This CDR3 is built from 14 residues. Per the germline V gene, CDR1 is LNHDA and CDR2 is SQIVND (reference sequence). CDR3 in DNA: TGTGCCTCCCGCCGGGGCCCCTCCTACAATGAGCAGTTCTTC. Its translation: CASRRGPSYNEQFF.

A few counts support this clonotype. The rearrangement uses TRBV6-2 or TRBV6-3 and TRBJ1-1, with unresolved D. CDR3 size: 16 residues. Deletions cut 4 bases from V and 1 base from J, with 16 bases between. Germline CDR1 is MNHEY and CDR2 is SVGEGT. CDR3 loop: CASSLDLPLRNTEAFF. The CDR3 nucleotides read TGTGCCAGCAGTTTAGATCTTCCCCTTCGGAACACTGAAGCTTTCTTT.

This chain uses TRBV6-1 with TRBJ1-5, with D uncertain. The germline V gene has CDR1 MNHNS and CDR2 SASEGT. V gave up 6 bases and J gave up 0 bases, with 9 bases separating them. The length of the CDR3 is 14 residues. For the CDR3, the DNA is TGTGCCAGCAGCACTCACCATAGCAATCAGCCCCAGCATTTT. This gives the protein CASSTHHSNQPQHF.

This clonotype occurred a few times. The rearrangement links TRBV20-1 to TRBJ1-2, with D perhaps matching TRBD1 (6 bases). Deletions cut 6 bases from V and 0 bases from J, with 14 bases between. The length of the CDR3 is 14 residues. Germline values: CDR1 DFQATT, CDR2 SNEGSKA (reference sequence). CDR3 nucleotides: TGCAGTGCCGCGGACAGCTTCGCTAACTATGGCTACACCTTC. This translates into CSAADSFANYGYTF.

On this clonotype: This may be a read error, as it is one base from a much larger clone. The chain combines TRBV27 with TRBJ2-5; 12 bases match TRBD2. This CDR3 has 17 amino acids. CDR1 MNHEY and CDR2 SMNVEV come from the germline V gene (reference sequence). The CDR3 here is CASSLETSGGTLETQCF. The CDR3 coding sequence is TGTGCCAGCAGTCTAGAGACTAGCGGGGGCACCCTGGAGACCCAGTGCTTC.

The genes are TRBV5-1 and TRBJ2-3; 9 nucleotides agree with TRBD2. CDR3 length: 17 amino acids. The junction had 7 bases not matched to a gene; V was cut back by 0 bases and J by 2 bases. Germline V gene lookup returns CDR1 SGHRS and CDR2 YFSETQ. The CDR3 sequence: CASSLVSSGEFTDTQYF. For the CDR3, the DNA is TGCGCCAGCAGCTTGGTTTCTAGCGGGGAGTTCACAGATACGCAGTATTTT.

In its sample, this clonotype was seen many times. The chain recombines TRBV11-2 with TRBJ1-1, with 7 bases aligning to TRBD1. Germline V gene lookup returns CDR1 SGHAT and CDR2 FQNNGV. CDR3 length equals 15 residues. V trimming: 3 bases; J trimming: 3 bases; junction bases outside the gene matches: 7. CDR3 region: CASSFRGFRDTEAFF. DNA for the CDR3: TGTGCCAGCAGCTTCAGGGGGTTTAGGGACACTGAAGCTTTCTTT.

This clonotype was observed at least ten times. This chain connects TRBV6-2 or TRBV6-3 to TRBJ2-1, with 7 bases aligning to TRBD2. CDR1 is MNHEY, CDR2 SVGEGT, per germline. J was trimmed by 5 bases and V by 6 bases; bases with no gene match: 10. This CDR3 has 15 residues. CDR3 region: CASSLLARAHNEQFF. CDR3 DNA sequence: TGTGCCAGCAGCCTACTAGCGAGGGCCCACAATGAGCAGTTCTTC.

This clonotype was seen a handful of times. This chain connects TRBV27 to TRBJ2-1; 10 bases align to TRBD2. Unmatched junction bases numbered 9, after V lost 2 bases and J lost 8 bases. The CDR3 consists of 16 residues. Germline loops: CDR1 MNHEY, CDR2 SMNVEV (reference sequence). In DNA form, the CDR3 reads TGTGCCAGCAGTTTAATGGCTAGCGGGGGTTTCCATGAGCAGTTCTTC. Its protein is CASSLMASGGFHEQFF.

This clonotype was picked up many times. This chain joins TRBV20-1 and TRBJ1-4, with unresolved D. V lost 5 bases and J 3 bases, leaving 10 bases between the germline ends. Germline V CDR1 and CDR2: DFQATT, SNEGSKA (reference sequence). The CDR3 is made up of 13 amino acids. CDR3 DNA sequence: TGCAGTGCTTCGCCGGGCCCTAATGAAAAACTGTTTTTT. The encoded protein is CSASPGPNEKLFF.

This clonotype has ten or more counts. The chain employs TRBV6-1 and TRBJ1-5; D gene uncertain. This CDR3 comprises 13 residues. With 7 bases removed from V and 0 bases from J, the gap between germline ends came to 7 bases. The germline V gene has CDR1 MNHNS and CDR2 SASEGT. The CDR3 region is CASNPDSNQPQHF. The CDR3 DNA reads TGTGCCAGCAACCCGGATAGCAATCAGCCCCAGCATTTT.

This clonotype was found a few times. J is TRBJ2-7 and V is TRBV5-1; D gene unclear. The V and J ends lost 4 bases and 3 bases respectively, with 8 bases between them. From germline, CDR1 is SGHRS and CDR2 YFSETQ. This CDR3 contains 12 residues. The CDR3 sequence is CASSADVYEQYF. CDR3 in DNA: TGCGCCAGCAGCGCGGACGTCTACGAGCAGTACTTC.

This clonotype was recorded a few times. CDR3 DNA sequence: TGTGCCAGCAGTTATAGGCGGGGTACGGAGACCCAGTACTTC. Amino acid sequence: CASSYRRGTETQYF. This chain uses TRBV6-1 with TRBJ2-5, with a possible D match to TRBD2 (6 bases). Germline-derived CDR1 and CDR2 are MNHNS and SASEGT. Trimming took 5 bases from V and 5 from J, leaving 15 bases between them. The CDR3 is 14 residues long.

V and J are TRBV25-1 and TRBJ2-2, with 7 bases fitting TRBD1. The CDR3 has 16 residues. The trim removed 3 bases at V and 0 bases at J, leaving 4 bases unmatched. The V gene's germline CDR1 is MGHDK and CDR2 SYGVNS. The CDR3 DNA reads as TGTGCCAGCAGTGACACCAGGGGGACGAACACCGGGGAGCTGTTTTTT. Translation gives CASSDTRGTNTGELFF. The entire variable domain, with the rest obtained from reference TRBV25-1 and TRBJ2-2, is as follows: EADIYQTPRYLVIGTGKKITLECSQTMGHDKMYWYQQDPGMELHLIHYSYGVNSTEKGDLSSESTVSRIRTEHFPLTLESARPSHTSQYLCASSDTRGTNTGELFFGEGSRLTVL.

V gene TRBV7-9 combines with J gene TRBJ2-5; 7 positions match TRBD1. Germline V CDR1 and CDR2: SEHNR, FQNEAQ (reference sequence). Trimming removed 5 bases from V and 1 base from J; junction bases left unmatched: 7. This CDR3 has 15 amino acids. As DNA, the CDR3 is TGTGCCAGCAGCCAGACGACAGGGCCCCAAGAGACCCAGTACTTC. The encoded protein is CASSQTTGPQETQYF.

This clonotype has ten or more counts. This chain links TRBV7-2 with TRBJ2-1; D unclear. This CDR3 contains 15 residues. Germline V gene sequence: CDR1 SGHTA, CDR2 FQGNSA. V was clipped by 2 bases and J by 0 bases, with 8 bases between them. CDR3 DNA sequence: TGTGCCAGCAGCTTATCGACGAGCTCCTACAATGAGCAGTTCTTC. Protein product: CASSLSTSSYNEQFF.